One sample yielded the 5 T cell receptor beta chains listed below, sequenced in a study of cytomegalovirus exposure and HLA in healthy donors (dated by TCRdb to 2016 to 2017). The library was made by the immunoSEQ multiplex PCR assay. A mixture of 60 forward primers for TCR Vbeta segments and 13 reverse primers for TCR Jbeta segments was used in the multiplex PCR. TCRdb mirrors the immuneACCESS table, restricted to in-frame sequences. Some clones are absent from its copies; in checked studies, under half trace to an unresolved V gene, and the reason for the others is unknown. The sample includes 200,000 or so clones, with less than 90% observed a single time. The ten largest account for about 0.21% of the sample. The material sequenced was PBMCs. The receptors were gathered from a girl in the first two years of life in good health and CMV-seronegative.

The CDR3 nucleotides are TGCGCCAGCAGCCCCGGTACGTCTCCCCCTACCTACGAGCAGTACTTC. Translation gives CASSPGTSPPTYEQYF. The gene calls are TRBV5-1 and TRBJ2-7; D gene unclear. The CDR3 runs to 16 residues. Trimming stripped 4 bases from V and 2 bases from J, with 19 bases between. Germline CDR1 SGHRS, CDR2 YFSETQ.

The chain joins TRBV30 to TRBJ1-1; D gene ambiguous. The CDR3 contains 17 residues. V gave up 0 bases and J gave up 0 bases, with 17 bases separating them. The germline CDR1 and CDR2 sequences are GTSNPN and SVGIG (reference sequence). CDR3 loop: CAWSVRAKTIMNTEAFF. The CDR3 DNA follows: TGTGCCTGGAGTGTGCGAGCCAAAACTATTATGAACACTGAAGCTTTCTTT.

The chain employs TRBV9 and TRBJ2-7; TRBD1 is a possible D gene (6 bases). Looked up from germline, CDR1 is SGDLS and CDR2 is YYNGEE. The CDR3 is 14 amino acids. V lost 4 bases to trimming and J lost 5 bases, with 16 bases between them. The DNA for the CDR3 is TGTGCCAGCAGCCCCGGACAGTCTGCCGACGAGCAGTACTTC. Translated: CASSPGQSADEQYF.

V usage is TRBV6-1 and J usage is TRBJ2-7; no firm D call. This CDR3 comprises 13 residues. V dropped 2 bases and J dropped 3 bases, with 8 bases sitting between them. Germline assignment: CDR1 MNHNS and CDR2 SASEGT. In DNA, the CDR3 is TGTGCCAGCAGTGAAACTCCGCTCTACGAGCAGTACTTC. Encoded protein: CASSETPLYEQYF.

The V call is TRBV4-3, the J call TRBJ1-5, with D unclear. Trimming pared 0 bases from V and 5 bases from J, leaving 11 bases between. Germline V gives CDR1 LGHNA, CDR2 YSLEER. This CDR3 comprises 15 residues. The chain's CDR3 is CASSQDPGPDQPQHF. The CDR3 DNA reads TGCGCCAGCAGCCAAGATCCGGGTCCGGATCAGCCCCAGCATTTT.